A single sample gave rise to the 21 T cell receptor beta chains below, sequenced in a study of human T cells and chemical hapten exposure. Documented time point: pre-sensitization, week 0. Indicated treatment: therapeutic diphenylcyclopropenone sensitization with weekly scalp DPC. TCRdb itself ran the RACE reads through MiXCR, one entry per CDR3 protein. The top ten hold 2.5% to 3% of the sample, which has roughly 380,000 distinct CDR3 sequences, 4% to 6% seen once. The starting material was whole blood, obtained in connection with sensitization to the hapten diphenylcyclopropenone (DPC). The receptors shown here come from a woman in her forties or fifties with alopecia areata. Some clones in this sample may be carry-over from other donors' samples.

This clonotype was picked up many times. The chain combines TRBV10-1 with TRBJ2-2; 7 bases match TRBD1. Trimming took 5 bases from V and 6 from J; bases not matched to a gene: 6. The germline CDR1 and CDR2 sequences are WNHNN and SYGVQD (reference sequence). The CDR3 consists of 14 residues. CDR3 in amino acids: CASSTGEMAGELFF. CDR3 bases: TGCGCCAGCAGTACAGGGGAAATGGCCGGGGAGCTGTTTTTT.

This clonotype was found many times. CDR3 coding DNA: TGCAGTGCTAGAGATTACGGGGGGGTGGATACGCAGTATTTT. Amino acids: CSARDYGGVDTQYF. J is TRBJ2-3 and V is TRBV20-1; 8 bases line up with TRBD2. Germline V CDR1 and CDR2: DFQATT, SNEGSKA (reference sequence). The CDR3 length is 14 residues. J gave up 6 bases and V 0 bases, and 5 bases lay outside the gene matches.

The rearrangement joins TRBV11-2 to TRBJ2-7, with D perhaps matching TRBD1 or TRBD2 (5 bases each). V gave up 5 bases and J gave up 2 bases, with 13 bases separating them. The germline V gene encodes CDR1 SGHAT and CDR2 FQNNGV. The CDR3 is 14 amino acids. The chain's CDR3 is CASSGGTGTYEQYF. The CDR3 DNA follows: TGTGCCAGCAGCGGGGGAACTGGCACCTACGAGCAGTACTTC.

This clonotype appeared a few times. This rearrangement joins TRBV6-1 to TRBJ2-3; TRBD2 agrees at 7 bases. Trimming at V came to 5 bases and at J to 6 bases, leaving 8 bases not matched to a gene. CDR1 is MNHNS and CDR2 is SASEGT in the germline V gene. The CDR3 consists of 14 residues. CDR3 loop: CASSPGLSPDTQYF. As DNA, the CDR3 is TGTGCCAGCAGTCCGGGACTATCCCCCGATACGCAGTATTTT.

This rearrangement joins TRBV12-3 or TRBV12-4 to TRBJ2-1, with D unclear. V was cut by 7 bases and J by 3 bases, with 7 bases left in between. The CDR3 has 12 amino acids. DNA of the CDR3: TGTGCCAGCAAGTGGGGCTACAATGAGCAGTTCTTC. It codes for CASKWGYNEQFF.

This chain uses TRBV7-6 with TRBJ2-7, with 10 bases identical to TRBD2. Germline assignment: CDR1 SGHVS and CDR2 FNYEAQ. With 4 bases clipped from V and 0 bases from J, the junction kept 6 bases outside the gene matches. This CDR3 is built from 16 residues. CDR3 amino acids: CASSSGTSELSYEQYF. CDR3 nucleotides: TGTGCCAGCAGCTCCGGGACTAGCGAGCTCTCCTACGAGCAGTACTTC.

This chain joins TRBV6-5 and TRBJ2-6; D call uncertain. The CDR3 is 15 residues long. Germline CDR1 reads MNHEY; CDR2 reads SVGAGI. Trimming removed 3 bases at V and 0 bases at J, with 6 bases between. The CDR3 DNA follows: TGTGCCAGCAGTTATAGTCCCTCTGGGGCCAACGTCCTGACTTTC. This encodes CASSYSPSGANVLTF.

This clonotype showed up just a few times. The chain is built from TRBV7-2 and TRBJ1-5; a weak D match, TRBD1 (5 bases). V dropped 4 bases and J dropped 0 bases, with 13 bases sitting between them. This CDR3 has 16 residues. CDR1 and CDR2 (germline): SGHTA, FQGNSA. The CDR3 loop is CASSSIGTVSNQPQHF. The CDR3 bases are TGTGCCAGCAGCTCCATTGGGACCGTTAGCAATCAGCCCCAGCATTTT.

This clonotype was seen more than once but under ten times. This chain joins TRBV7-9 and TRBJ1-1; D call uncertain. CDR1 SEHNR and CDR2 FQNEAQ come from the germline V gene (reference sequence). Trimming took off 1 base at V and 7 bases at J, with 13 bases between the two ends. The CDR3 runs 14 residues. The CDR3 is CASSLDWAGREAFF. CDR3 in DNA: TGTGCCAGCAGCTTAGATTGGGCCGGGCGTGAAGCTTTCTTT.

This clonotype has just a few counts. The rearrangement uses TRBV6-1 and TRBJ1-6, with TRBD1 as a possible D gene (5 bases). The V end lost 4 bases, the J end lost 8 bases, and 18 bases lay between the germline ends. Germline loops: CDR1 MNHNS, CDR2 SASEGT. The CDR3 consists of 16 residues. DNA of the CDR3: TGTGCCAGCAGTGCCCTGGGTGGGGCGCTGGATTCACCCCTCCACTTT. Translating it yields CASSALGGALDSPLHF.

This clonotype has ten or more counts. The rearrangement uses TRBV29-1 and TRBJ2-2; D ambiguous. CDR1 is SQVTM and CDR2 is ANQGSEA in the germline V gene. The ends were cut back, 1 base at V and 7 bases at J, with 7 bases in the middle. This CDR3 contains 12 residues. Written as DNA, the CDR3 is TGCAGCGTTGAAGGGGAAGGCGGGGAGCTGTTTTTT. It translates to CSVEGEGGELFF.

This clonotype was counted only a few times. The chain links TRBV30 to TRBJ2-1; 9 bases are a match to TRBD2. Trimming cost V 3 bases and J 7 bases; bases outside gene matches: 7. From germline, CDR1 is GTSNPN and CDR2 SVGIG (reference sequence). The CDR3 extends over 14 amino acids. In nucleotides, the CDR3 is TGTGCCTGGAGCGGCGGGAGGGCGGGTAATGAGCAGTTCTTC. The encoded protein is CAWSGGRAGNEQFF.

This clonotype occurred many times. The chain uses TRBV6-2 or TRBV6-3 and TRBJ2-5; a weak D match, TRBD2 (6 bases). The CDR3 consists of 14 residues. Germline V gene lookup returns CDR1 MNHEY and CDR2 SVGEGT. V gave up 2 bases and J gave up 5 bases, with 12 bases separating them. CDR3 region: CASSYASAVETQYF. CDR3 nucleotide sequence: TGTGCCAGCAGTTACGCTAGCGCAGTTGAGACCCAGTACTTC.

This clonotype was seen only a few times. The chain recombines TRBV12-3 or TRBV12-4 with TRBJ1-6; TRBD1 is a possible D gene (5 bases). The CDR3 contains 15 residues. V was trimmed by 5 bases and J by 2 bases, leaving 10 bases between them. DNA of the CDR3: TGTGCCAGCAGTCCACGGGGACCCTATAATTCACCCCTCCACTTT. Encoded protein: CASSPRGPYNSPLHF.

The V gene is TRBV10-2, the J gene TRBJ1-5; no firm D call. The CDR3 consists of 13 residues. Trimming took off 5 bases at V and 2 bases at J, with 7 bases between the two ends. Germline CDR1 and CDR2: WSHSY and SAAADI. The CDR3 loop is CASSTQGNQPQHF. CDR3 sequence (DNA): TGCGCCAGCAGTACCCAGGGCAATCAGCCCCAGCATTTT.

The table lists this clonotype with many counts. The V call is TRBV12-3 or TRBV12-4, the J call TRBJ1-1; 7 positions agree with TRBD1. V shed 5 bases, J shed 6 bases, and the junction held 6 bases outside the gene matches. The CDR3 extends over 13 amino acids. CDR3 protein: CASSPGQYPEAFF. The CDR3 region has the DNA TGTGCCAGCAGTCCGGGACAGTACCCTGAAGCTTTCTTT.

This clonotype appeared many times. This chain uses TRBV11-2 with TRBJ2-3; D perhaps matches TRBD1 (7 bases). This CDR3 is 12 amino acids long. Deletions cut 5 bases from V and 11 bases from J, with 14 bases between. Germline CDR1 SGHAT, CDR2 FQNNGV. This CDR3 reads CASSPAGTEQYF. CDR3 DNA sequence: TGTGCCAGCAGCCCGGCGGGGACAGAGCAGTATTTT.

The table lists this clonotype with many counts. The V call is TRBV7-9, the J call TRBJ2-3; the match to TRBD1 covers 8 bases. The CDR3 is made up of 15 amino acids. With 6 bases clipped from V and 10 bases from J, the junction kept 15 bases outside the gene matches. Germline V gene lookup returns CDR1 SEHNR and CDR2 FQNEAQ (reference sequence). As DNA, the CDR3 is TGTGCCAGCAGAAAAGGGACAGGAGCCCCAATGGCGCAGTATTTT. This translates into CASRKGTGAPMAQYF. The full variable domain, rest sourced from reference TRBV7-9 and TRBJ2-3, is DTGVSQNPRHKITKRGQNVTFRCDPISEHNRLYWYRQTLGQGPEFLTYFQNEAQLEKSRLLSDRFSAERPKGSFSTLEIQRTEQGDSAMYLCASRKGTGAPMAQYFGPGTRLTVL.

This clonotype was observed a few times. This chain joins TRBV2 and TRBJ2-7; the D is unclear. Trimming removed 4 bases from V and 3 bases from J, with 7 bases in between. Germline CDR1 and CDR2: SNHLY and FYNNEI. The CDR3 length is 12 residues. The DNA of the CDR3 is TGTGCCAGCAGTGGGCTGAGCTACGAGCAGTACTTC. It encodes CASSGLSYEQYF.

This clonotype occurred many times. The CDR3 is CASSSGQGAGDTQYF. DNA of the CDR3: TGTGCCAGCAGCTCCGGACAGGGGGCTGGAGATACGCAGTATTTT. The gene calls are TRBV7-9 and TRBJ2-3; 11 nucleotides align to TRBD1. Germline CDR1 reads SEHNR; CDR2 reads FQNEAQ (reference sequence). CDR3 length equals 15 residues. Trimming at V came to 4 bases and at J to 5 bases, leaving 5 bases not matched to a gene.

The V call is TRBV7-9, the J call TRBJ2-3; D is uncertain. Germline CDR1 reads SEHNR; CDR2 reads FQNEAQ (reference sequence). Between the trimmed V and J ends, which lost 5 bases and 7 bases, there was a span of 13 bases. The CDR3 sequence is 13 residues long. CDR3: CASSPKPGHTQYF. CDR3 bases: TGTGCCAGCAGCCCGAAGCCCGGGCATACGCAGTATTTT.